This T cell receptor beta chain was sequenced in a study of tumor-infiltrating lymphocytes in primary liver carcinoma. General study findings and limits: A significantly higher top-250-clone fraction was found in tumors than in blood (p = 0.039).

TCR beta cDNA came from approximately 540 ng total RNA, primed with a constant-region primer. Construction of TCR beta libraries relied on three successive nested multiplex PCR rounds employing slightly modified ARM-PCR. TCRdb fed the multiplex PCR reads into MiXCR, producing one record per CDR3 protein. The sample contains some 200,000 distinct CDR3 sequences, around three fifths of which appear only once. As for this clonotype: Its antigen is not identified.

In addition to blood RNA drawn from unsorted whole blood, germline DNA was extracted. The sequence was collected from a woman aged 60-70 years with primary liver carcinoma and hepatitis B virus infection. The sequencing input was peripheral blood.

The DNA of the CDR3 is TGTGCCAGCAGTCCCTTGCCGGACAGGGGGCGAATCTTTGGTTACACCTTC. Protein sequence: CASSPLPDRGRIFGYTF. This chain joins TRBV11-2 and TRBJ1-2; 11 bases match TRBD1. In germline, CDR1 is SGHAT, CDR2 FQNNGV. V lost 6 bases and J lost 11; bases outside the gene matches: 20. The CDR3 contains 17 residues.